The T cell receptor beta chain described here comes from a study of cytomegalovirus exposure and HLA in healthy donors. This CDR3 spans 14 amino acids. Germline CDR1 reads ENHRY; CDR2 reads SYGVKD. Between the trimmed V and J ends, which lost 3 bases and 0 bases, there was a span of 9 bases. Here immunoSEQ multiplex PCR was the method, and the copy in TCRdb shows in-frame clones only, minus some. The sample has under 200,000 clones, just under 90% seen once. The gene calls are TRBV10-3 and TRBJ2-7; no definite D call. The source material was PBMCs. This clonotype was sampled from a woman younger than 35 in good health and CMV-seropositive. The CDR3 is CAISDLGHSYEQYF. As DNA, the CDR3 is TGTGCCATCAGTGATCTGGGCCACTCCTACGAGCAGTACTTC.